This T cell receptor beta chain was sequenced during a study of molecular identifiers for immune sequencing clone quantification. Study-level points and caveats: With a barcode shared among identical TCR molecules, highly expanded clone sizes could be underestimated. Clones above 20 RNA copies held over 98% of effector molecules, under 1% in naive cells.

This clonotype was found many times. What it binds is unknown. Bulk libraries came from a prior protocol with listed TCR primers. MiXCR, run by TCRdb on the PCR reads, gives a single entry per CDR3 protein. The table records 460,000 or so distinct CDR3 sequences, around 25% of them present only once. Trimming at V came to 4 bases and at J to 0 bases, leaving 4 bases not matched to a gene. The length of the CDR3 is 16 residues. CDR1 and CDR2 (germline): SEHNR, FQNEAQ (reference sequence). The material sequenced was naive CD8+ T cells from blood, with Jurkat cell RNA spiked in. Subset specified: FACS-sorted CD8+CD4-CCR7+CD45RA+ naive T cells. The chain employs TRBV7-9 and TRBJ1-4; 8 bases agree with TRBD1. The clonotype originates from a human donor in good health. Some libraries in this study had Jurkat cell RNA spiked in. The CDR3 DNA is TGTGCCAGCAGCTCCGGGACAGGAGCAACTAATGAAAAACTGTTTTTT. Protein: CASSSGTGATNEKLFF.